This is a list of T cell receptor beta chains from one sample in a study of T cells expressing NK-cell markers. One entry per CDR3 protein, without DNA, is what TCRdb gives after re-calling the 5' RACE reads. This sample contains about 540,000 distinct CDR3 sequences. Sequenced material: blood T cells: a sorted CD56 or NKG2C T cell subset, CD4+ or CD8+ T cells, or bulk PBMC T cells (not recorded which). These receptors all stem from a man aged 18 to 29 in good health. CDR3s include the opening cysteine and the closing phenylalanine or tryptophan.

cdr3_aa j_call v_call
CASSLDGAINSPLHF TRBJ1-6 TRBV5-1
CASSQGRDRVYEQFF TRBJ2-1 TRBV4-3
CSARTGAGNTIYF TRBJ1-3 TRBV29-1
CASSQSRIGSYEQYF TRBJ2-7 TRBV4-3
CASSISGREFNEQFF TRBJ2-1 TRBV19
CASTGQGGSPLHF TRBJ1-6 TRBV6-1
CASSSAPAAKNIQYF TRBJ2-4 TRBV7-2
CASSAGTGPAGGQETQYF TRBJ2-5 TRBV12-3/TRBV12-4
CASSLQGPSYNEQFF TRBJ2-1 TRBV7-6
CAISTQTDTQYF TRBJ2-3 TRBV10-3
CASSLDGGSNDNEQFF TRBJ2-1 TRBV7-9
CASSYITGGVGELFF TRBJ2-2 TRBV6-5
CASSQWAERPSVEQFF TRBJ2-1 TRBV27
CASSLASGRFTGELFF TRBJ2-2 TRBV28
CASSDRGGPAEAFF TRBJ1-1 TRBV5-1
CASSHRQVAYEQYF TRBJ2-7 TRBV12-3/TRBV12-4
CASSLSGPGPGEQFF TRBJ2-1 TRBV19
CASTFRYTGPQYF TRBJ2-3 TRBV7-2
CASRRAGGPETQYF TRBJ2-5 TRBV28
CASSEPSEPFSPLHF TRBJ1-6 TRBV6-1
CSAREVGSSYNEQFF TRBJ2-1 TRBV20-1
CASSDRVGAETQYF TRBJ2-5 TRBV21-1
CASSTGRGGDTEAFF TRBJ1-1 TRBV19
CSIQGGAFYEQYF TRBJ2-7 TRBV29-1
CASALTSGVSEQYF TRBJ2-7 TRBV27
CATVREATNTGELFF TRBJ2-2 TRBV15
CASSQLGFPGEQFF TRBJ2-1 TRBV4-1
CSARSGTSGKETQYF TRBJ2-5 TRBV20-1
CATSRDSRAGALEQYF TRBJ2-7 TRBV15
CASSTDVNYGYTF TRBJ1-2 TRBV12-3/TRBV12-4
CASSSMRARLFF TRBJ1-4 TRBV7-8
CASSSTVTLGEQYF TRBJ2-7 TRBV7-3
CASSERTGYSPLHF TRBJ1-6 TRBV25-1
CASSLGAGSNQPQHF TRBJ1-5 TRBV5-8
CASKPGQGRPLVYEQYF TRBJ2-7 TRBV27
CASSPELGGVNTGELFF TRBJ2-2 TRBV5-5
CASRLPRSHSDEQFF TRBJ2-1 TRBV6-2/TRBV6-3
CASNPGQAGTSYNEQFF TRBJ2-1 TRBV6-1
CASRLGGGGTGELFF TRBJ2-2 TRBV28
CSALGVGNNEQFF TRBJ2-1 TRBV20-1
CASSLSPASGANVLTF TRBJ2-6 TRBV3-1
CASTDSGRITYNEQFF TRBJ2-1 TRBV27
CASSFGQEGAAQGETQYF TRBJ2-5 TRBV11-2
CAWQIGTGVTDTQYF TRBJ2-3 TRBV30
CASSPRGVAGRETQYF TRBJ2-5 TRBV11-2
CASSPYSGTIYNEQFF TRBJ2-1 TRBV3-1
CASSFSVADNEQFF TRBJ2-1 TRBV12-3/TRBV12-4
CATSRVEGGGFNEQFF TRBJ2-1 TRBV15
CASSQPGLAKNIQYF TRBJ2-4 TRBV12-3/TRBV12-4
CASSLQGDRKDGYTF TRBJ1-2 TRBV5-1